The 22 T cell receptor beta chains presented below share a single source sample, sequenced in a study of shared clonotypes between healthy human individuals. The table came from immunoSEQ multiplex PCR; TCRdb's copy has only in-frame clones and leaves some out. The repertoire holds about 520,000 clones, with about 84% as singletons. Sequenced input: PBMCs. The receptors stem from a middle-aged woman in good health. Some clones in this sample may be carry-over from other donors' samples.

About this clone itself: The same CDR3 arises from other DNA sequences in this sample as well. The CDR3 is CASSPGTGNYGYTF. Here the CDR3 DNA reads TGTGCCAGCTCACCCGGGACAGGGAACTATGGCTACACCTTC. The chain links TRBV18 to TRBJ1-2, with 9 bases identical to TRBD1. Germline assignment: CDR1 KGHSH and CDR2 LQKENI. The ends lost 3 bases at V and 2 bases at J; junction bases unmatched: 1. This CDR3 has 14 residues.

The chain joins TRBV29-1 to TRBJ1-6; 8 nucleotides match TRBD1. Trimming cost V 4 bases and J 6 bases; bases outside gene matches: 2. The V gene's germline CDR1 is SQVTM and CDR2 ANQGSEA. CDR3 size: 13 residues. For the CDR3, the DNA is TGCAGCGTTGGACAGGGGACTAATTCACCCCTCCACTTT. Translation: CSVGQGTNSPLHF.

To note about this clone: A far bigger clonotype differs at one base, so this is likely a read error. The chain links TRBV28 to TRBJ1-4; 11 nucleotides match TRBD1. Looked up from germline, CDR1 is MDHEN and CDR2 is SYDVKM. This CDR3 is built from 17 residues. The CDR3 loop reads CAGSLWGTGGTNEKLFF. DNA of the CDR3: TGTGCCGGCAGTTTATGGGGGACAGGGGGGACTAATGAAAAACTGTTTTTT.

This clone was detected once. The chain couples TRBV5-6 to TRBJ2-6; D may match TRBD1 or TRBD2 (5 bases each). The V end lost 4 bases, the J end lost 4 bases, and 12 bases lay between the germline ends. Germline V lookup: CDR1 SGHDT, CDR2 YYEEEE. The CDR3 loop spans 15 amino acids. The CDR3 coding sequence is TGTGCCAGCAGCATAAGGGGACCCGGGGCCAACGTCCTGACTTTC. Amino acid sequence: CASSIRGPGANVLTF.

This chain joins TRBV5-1 and TRBJ1-3; the D is unclear. Germline CDR1 and CDR2: SGHRS and YFSETQ. V was clipped by 0 bases and J by 6 bases, with 13 bases between them. The CDR3 length is 15 residues. CDR3 sequence: CASSLGAGLKNTIYF. The CDR3 coding sequence is TGCGCCAGCAGCTTGGGAGCAGGACTGAAAAACACCATATATTTT. The full variable domain, its missing parts supplied by reference TRBV5-1 and TRBJ1-3, is KAGVTQTPRYLIKTRGQQVTLSCSPISGHRSVSWYQQTPGQGLQFLFEYFSETQRNKGNFPGRFSGRQFSNSRSEMNVSTLELGDSALYLCASSLGAGLKNTIYFGEGSWLTVV.

The V and J genes are TRBV2 and TRBJ2-5; D not certain. Germline lookup yields CDR1 SNHLY and CDR2 FYNNEI. This CDR3 contains 13 residues. Trimming left V 5 bases short and J 1 base short, with 8 bases between. CDR3 sequence reads: CASSIAPQETQYF. The CDR3 region has the DNA TGTGCCAGCAGTATAGCCCCCCAAGAGACCCAGTACTTC.

This clone was seen a single time. The chain combines TRBV5-6 with TRBJ2-5; 7 positions agree with TRBD1. Germline V gene sequence: CDR1 SGHDT, CDR2 YYEEEE. This CDR3 comprises 14 residues. Trimming at V came to 1 base and at J to 5 bases, leaving 5 bases not matched to a gene. The chain's CDR3 is CASSLQGVRETQYF. Here the CDR3 DNA reads TGTGCCAGCAGCTTGCAGGGGGTTCGGGAGACCCAGTACTTC. The complete variable domain, with remaining parts taken from reference TRBV5-6 and TRBJ2-5, reads DAGVTQSPTHLIKTRGQQVTLRCSPKSGHDTVSWYQQALGQGPQFIFQYYEEEERQRGNFPDRFSGHQFPNYSSELNVNALLLGDSALYLCASSLQGVRETQYFGPGTRLLVL.

The V call is TRBV5-4, the J call TRBJ2-1; D is possibly TRBD2 (5 bases). The V end lost 3 bases, the J end lost 0 bases, and 16 bases lay between the germline ends. Germline lookup yields CDR1 SGHNT and CDR2 YYREEE (reference sequence). CDR3 size: 17 residues. CDR3 in amino acids: CASSSEGGGGSYNEQFF. CDR3 bases: TGTGCCAGCAGCTCCGAGGGTGGCGGCGGCTCCTACAATGAGCAGTTCTTC.

CDR3 coding DNA: TGTGCCAGCAGCTCATCACAGGGCACTGAAGCTTTCTTT. Protein sequence: CASSSSQGTEAFF. The chain has TRBV5-8 and TRBJ1-1; weak D call: TRBD1 (6 bases). The CDR3 has 13 residues. Germline loops: CDR1 SGHTS, CDR2 YDEGEE. The V end lost 3 bases, the J end lost 4 bases, and 10 bases lay between the germline ends.

V usage is TRBV7-8 and J usage is TRBJ2-4, with D possibly TRBD2 on 5 matching bases. CDR3 size: 16 residues. Germline CDR1 SGHVS, CDR2 FQNEAQ. V shed 5 bases and J shed 1 base, with 15 bases lying between them. CDR3 sequence (DNA): TGTGCCAGCAGCCCGCCGGGAACGGCTGCCAAAAACATTCAGTACTTC. Amino acids: CASSPPGTAAKNIQYF.

The chain links TRBV10-1 to TRBJ1-4; D is undetermined. This CDR3 comprises 14 residues. Per germline, CDR1 WNHNN and CDR2 SYGVQD (reference sequence). The V and J ends lost 5 bases and 8 bases respectively, with 15 bases between them. The DNA of the CDR3 is TGCGCCAGCAGTTCTATTCGAGGTAGGGAAAAACTGTTTTTT. As protein: CASSSIRGREKLFF.

The chain uses TRBV30 and TRBJ2-1; D might be TRBD2 (6 bases). Trimming removed 4 bases from V and 9 bases from J, with 22 bases in between. The CDR3 is 15 residues long. Germline lookup yields CDR1 GTSNPN and CDR2 SVGIG (reference sequence). The CDR3 is CAWIFRGHEGGEQFF. CDR3 bases: TGTGCCTGGATTTTCCGCGGACATGAGGGAGGTGAGCAGTTCTTC.

As concerns this clone: This probably arose from a read error, given a far larger clone one base away. The V gene is TRBV18, the J gene TRBJ2-5, with TRBD2 identical over 10 bases. The CDR3 runs to 16 residues. V shed 5 bases, J shed 3 bases, and the junction held 9 bases outside the gene matches. Germline V gene data show CDR1 as KGHSH and CDR2 as LQKENI. Here the CDR3 reads CASSSQMGTSEETQYF. The CDR3 nucleotides read TGTGCCAGCTCAAGCCAGATGGGGACTAGCGAAGAGACCCAGTACTTC.

This chain links TRBV2 with TRBJ2-1; 9 nucleotides align to TRBD2. Germline V CDR1 and CDR2: SNHLY, FYNNEI. V was pared by 4 bases and J by 6 bases, with 10 bases of the junction left unmatched. This CDR3 is 16 amino acids long. In nucleotides, the CDR3 is TGTGCCAGCAGTGTTGGACTAGCGCCTGGTTTCAATGAGCAGTTCTTC. It translates to CASSVGLAPGFNEQFF.

The V and J genes are TRBV7-2 and TRBJ1-2, with D uncertain. The germline gives CDR1 SGHTA, CDR2 FQGNSA. The CDR3 loop spans 11 amino acids. V lost 8 bases and J lost 6, with 10 bases in between. DNA of the CDR3: TGTGCCAGCGGCGATTACCATGGCTACACCTTC. This translates into CASGDYHGYTF.

V is TRBV28 and J is TRBJ1-1; D is uncertain. V was cut by 7 bases and J by 6 bases, with 15 bases left in between. Germline V gene lookup returns CDR1 MDHEN and CDR2 SYDVKM. The length of the CDR3 is 13 residues. CDR3 sequence: CASIEGVLAEAFF. For the CDR3, the DNA is TGTGCCAGCATAGAGGGTGTTCTTGCTGAAGCTTTCTTT.

The chain couples TRBV7-9 to TRBJ2-1; TRBD2 agrees at 9 bases. The CDR3 length is 14 residues. Germline trimming cut 7 bases from V and 10 bases from J; bases unmatched to any gene: 11. CDR1 SEHNR and CDR2 FQNEAQ come from the germline V gene (reference sequence). The CDR3 reads CASIYTELAGEQFF. CDR3 in DNA: TGTGCCAGCATCTACACGGAGCTAGCGGGAGAGCAGTTCTTC.

This rearrangement joins TRBV30 to TRBJ1-5, with D perhaps matching TRBD1 (5 bases). Looked up from germline, CDR1 is GTSNPN and CDR2 is SVGIG (reference sequence). Trimming shortened V by 1 base and J by 4 bases, and 5 bases separated the two germline ends. CDR3 length: 12 amino acids. The CDR3 bases are TGTGCCTGGAGTGCAGGGAATCAGCCCCAGCATTTT. This codes for CAWSAGNQPQHF. The variable domain in full, completed from reference TRBV30 and TRBJ1-5, reads SQTIHQWPATLVQPVGSPLSLECTVEGTSNPNLYWYRQAAGRGLQLLFYSVGIGQISSEVPQNLSASRPQDRQFILSSKKLLLSDSGFYLCAWSAGNQPQHFGDGTRLSIL.

This clone has more than one count but fewer than ten. The rearrangement links TRBV28 to TRBJ2-1, with D unclear. Trimming removed 5 bases from V and 11 bases from J, with 13 bases in between. CDR1 MDHEN and CDR2 SYDVKM come from the germline V gene. This CDR3 region has 12 residues. The CDR3 region has the DNA TGTGCCAGCAGTCCGCCGAGTGTCAAGCAGTTCTTC. This translates into CASSPPSVKQFF. Together with reference TRBV28 and TRBJ2-1, the CDR3 gives the full variable domain: DVKVTQSSRYLVKRTGEKVFLECVQDMDHENMFWYRQDPGLGLRLIYFSYDVKMKEKGDIPEGYSVSREKKERFSLILESASTNQTSMYLCASSPPSVKQFFGPGTRLTVL.

A few counts support this clone. The rearrangement uses TRBV7-9 and TRBJ2-3, with D possibly being TRBD2 (5 bases). Trimming took 5 bases from V and 1 from J, leaving 13 bases between them. Germline CDR1 is SEHNR and CDR2 is FQNEAQ (reference sequence). This CDR3 has 15 amino acids. The CDR3 nucleotides read TGTGCCAGCAGCAAACCGGGGTTACGCACAGATACGCAGTATTTT. It translates to CASSKPGLRTDTQYF.

The chain has TRBV6-1 and TRBJ2-4; D may be TRBD1 (5 bases). The CDR3 extends over 16 amino acids. Trimming pared 3 bases from V and 6 bases from J, leaving 18 bases between. Germline loops: CDR1 MNHNS, CDR2 SASEGT. CDR3 in DNA: TGTGCCAGCAGTGACCGGGCCCCAGGGCTGCCAAACATTCAGTACTTC. This translates into CASSDRAPGLPNIQYF.

V usage is TRBV7-9 and J usage is TRBJ1-1, with D uncertain. V dropped 5 bases and J dropped 3 bases, with 7 bases sitting between them. The CDR3 sequence is 12 residues long. CDR1 and CDR2 from the germline V gene are SEHNR and FQNEAQ (reference sequence). The CDR3 region has the DNA TGTGCCAGCAGCAGGTACGACACTGAAGCTTTCTTT. It specifies CASSRYDTEAFF. The variable domain in full, completed from reference TRBV7-9 and TRBJ1-1, reads DTGVSQNPRHKITKRGQNVTFRCDPISEHNRLYWYRQTLGQGPEFLTYFQNEAQLEKSRLLSDRFSAERPKGSFSTLEIQRTEQGDSAMYLCASSRYDTEAFFGQGTRLTVV.